The following is a T cell receptor (beta chain) sequence with its context. Its target is unknown. Reverse transcription of about 0.5 to 1 ug RNA was carried out with random hexamers. Amplification of the TCR beta CDR3 was carried out by immunoSEQ multiplex PCR, which spanned a total of 54 Vbeta and 13 Jbeta segments. TCRdb analysed the immunoSEQ multiplex PCR reads with MiXCR anew, one entry per CDR3 protein. The sample has tens of thousands of distinct CDR3 sequences; 96% are singletons. This sample is drawn from a study of CD8 T cells in Susac syndrome. The study's findings and limits: In Susac syndrome, CD8+ expansion was highest in TEMRA and active disease.

J was trimmed by 3 bases and V by 8 bases; bases with no gene match: 3. CDR1 ENHRY and CDR2 SYGVKD come from the germline V gene. This CDR3 region has 14 residues. TCR beta sequencing was performed on blood CD8+ and CD4+ T cells. The clonotype originates from a human donor with Susac syndrome. This chain joins TRBV10-3 and TRBJ2-1; 11 bases are shared with TRBD1. The source material was CD8+ T cells from PBMCs. In nucleotides, the CDR3 is TGTGCCATCTCCGGGACAGGGGGCTACAATGAGCAGTTCTTC. The encoded protein is CAISGTGGYNEQFF.